The 5 T cell receptor beta chains listed next were all sequenced from one sample in a study of shared clonotypes between healthy human individuals. Libraries were prepared by immunoSEQ multiplex PCR; TCRdb keeps only in-frame clonotypes and omits some of them. The table records 2.3 million or so clones, 80% to 95% of them present only once. Sequencing input: naive CD4+ T cells from PBMCs. The sample's subset: CD45RA+ positively selected. The receptors here all came from a man between 18 and 35 years old in good health. Some clones in this sample may be carry-over from other donors' samples.

This clone came up once. The sample holds other DNA sequences that translate to the same CDR3. This chain joins TRBV10-3 and TRBJ1-2; D remains unclear. V was cut by 2 bases and J by 2 bases, with 3 bases left in between. This CDR3 comprises 12 residues. Germline CDR1 and CDR2: ENHRY and SYGVKD. CDR3 in amino acids: CAISEENYGYTF. CDR3 coding DNA: TGTGCCATCAGTGAGGAGAACTATGGCTACACCTTC.

V gene TRBV27 combines with J gene TRBJ2-2; D may correspond to TRBD1 or TRBD2 (5 bases each). Trimming left V 6 bases short and J 2 bases short, with 19 bases between. This CDR3 has 17 amino acids. Per the germline V gene, CDR1 is MNHEY and CDR2 is SMNVEV (reference sequence). Here the CDR3 reads CASSPIMVGDNTGELFF. The CDR3 DNA sequence: TGTGCCAGCAGCCCGATAATGGTAGGGGACAACACCGGGGAGCTGTTTTTT.

The chain is built from TRBV15 and TRBJ2-7; a weak D match, TRBD2 (6 bases). The V gene's germline CDR1 is LNHNV and CDR2 YYDKDF (reference sequence). The CDR3 contains 14 residues. Trimming removed 3 bases at V and 3 bases at J, with 12 bases between. The CDR3 spells CATSRGGTFYEQYF. The CDR3 DNA reads TGTGCCACCAGCAGGGGCGGGACTTTCTACGAGCAGTACTTC.

As for this clone: This same CDR3 is encoded by further DNA sequences in the sample. The V call is TRBV4-2, the J call TRBJ2-3; D call uncertain. The CDR3 consists of 13 residues. The V end lost 2 bases, the J end lost 0 bases, and 3 bases lay between the germline ends. CDR1 and CDR2 (germline): LGHNA, YNFKEQ. CDR3 loop: CASSQLSTDTQYF. The CDR3 bases are TGTGCCAGCAGCCAACTCAGCACAGATACGCAGTATTTT.

The J gene is TRBJ1-2, the V gene TRBV27, with 7 nucleotides matching TRBD1. Germline V gene data show CDR1 as MNHEY and CDR2 as SMNVEV (reference sequence). The CDR3 covers 15 residues. The V and J ends lost 5 bases and 8 bases, in that order; junction bases with no gene match: 14. CDR3 protein: CASSTDRDGRSGYTF. The DNA for the CDR3 is TGTGCCAGCAGTACCGACAGGGACGGCCGGAGCGGCTACACCTTC.